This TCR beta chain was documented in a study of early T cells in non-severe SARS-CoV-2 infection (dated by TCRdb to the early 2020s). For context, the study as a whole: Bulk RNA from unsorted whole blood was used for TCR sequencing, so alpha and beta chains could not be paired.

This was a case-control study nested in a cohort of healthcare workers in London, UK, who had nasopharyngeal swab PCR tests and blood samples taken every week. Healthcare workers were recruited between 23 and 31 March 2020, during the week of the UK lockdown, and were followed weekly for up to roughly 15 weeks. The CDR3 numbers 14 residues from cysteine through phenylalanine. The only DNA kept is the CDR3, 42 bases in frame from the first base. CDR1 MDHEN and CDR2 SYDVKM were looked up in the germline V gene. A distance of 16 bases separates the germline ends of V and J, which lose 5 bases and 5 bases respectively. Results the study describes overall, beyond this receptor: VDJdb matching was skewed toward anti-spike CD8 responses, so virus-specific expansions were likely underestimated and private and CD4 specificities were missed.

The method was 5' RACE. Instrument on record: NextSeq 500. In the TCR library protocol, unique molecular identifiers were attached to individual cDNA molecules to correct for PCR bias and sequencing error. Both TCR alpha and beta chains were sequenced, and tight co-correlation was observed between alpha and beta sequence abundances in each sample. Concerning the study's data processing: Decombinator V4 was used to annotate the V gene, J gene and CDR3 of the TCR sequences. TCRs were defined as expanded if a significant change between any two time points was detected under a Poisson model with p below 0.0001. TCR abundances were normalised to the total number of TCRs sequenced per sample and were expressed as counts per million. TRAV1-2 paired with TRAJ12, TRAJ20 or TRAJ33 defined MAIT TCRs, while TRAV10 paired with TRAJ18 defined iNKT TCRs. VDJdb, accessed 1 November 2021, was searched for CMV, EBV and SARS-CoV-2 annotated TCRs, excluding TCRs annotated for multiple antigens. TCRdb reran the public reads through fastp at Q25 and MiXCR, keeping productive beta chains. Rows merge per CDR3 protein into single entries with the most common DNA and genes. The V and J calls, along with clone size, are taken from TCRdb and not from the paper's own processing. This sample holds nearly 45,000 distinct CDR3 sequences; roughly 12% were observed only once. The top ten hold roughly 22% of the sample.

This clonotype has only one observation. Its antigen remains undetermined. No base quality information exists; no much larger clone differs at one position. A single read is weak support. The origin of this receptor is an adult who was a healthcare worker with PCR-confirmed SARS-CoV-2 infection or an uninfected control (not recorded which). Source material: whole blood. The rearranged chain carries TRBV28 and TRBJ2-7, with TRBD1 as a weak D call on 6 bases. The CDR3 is CASSQLGTFHEQYF. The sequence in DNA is TGTGCCAGCAGTCAACTCGGGACATTCCACGAGCAGTACTTC.